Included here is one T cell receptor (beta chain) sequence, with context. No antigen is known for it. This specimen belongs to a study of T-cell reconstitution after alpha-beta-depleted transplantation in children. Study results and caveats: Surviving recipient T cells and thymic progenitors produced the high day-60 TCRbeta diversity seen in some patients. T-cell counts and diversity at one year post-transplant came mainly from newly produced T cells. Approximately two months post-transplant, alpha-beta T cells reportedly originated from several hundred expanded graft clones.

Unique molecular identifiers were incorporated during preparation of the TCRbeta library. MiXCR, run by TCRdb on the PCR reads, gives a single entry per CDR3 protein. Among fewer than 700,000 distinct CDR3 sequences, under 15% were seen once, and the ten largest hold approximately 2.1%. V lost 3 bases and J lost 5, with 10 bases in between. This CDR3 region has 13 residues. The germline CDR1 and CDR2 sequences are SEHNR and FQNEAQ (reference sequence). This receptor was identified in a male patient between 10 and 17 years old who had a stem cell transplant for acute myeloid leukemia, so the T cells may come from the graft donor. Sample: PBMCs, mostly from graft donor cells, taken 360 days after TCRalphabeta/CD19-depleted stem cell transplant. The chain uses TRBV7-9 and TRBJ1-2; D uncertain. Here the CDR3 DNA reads TGTGCCAGCAGCTTCCTAAGTACGTATGGCTACACCTTC. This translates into CASSFLSTYGYTF.